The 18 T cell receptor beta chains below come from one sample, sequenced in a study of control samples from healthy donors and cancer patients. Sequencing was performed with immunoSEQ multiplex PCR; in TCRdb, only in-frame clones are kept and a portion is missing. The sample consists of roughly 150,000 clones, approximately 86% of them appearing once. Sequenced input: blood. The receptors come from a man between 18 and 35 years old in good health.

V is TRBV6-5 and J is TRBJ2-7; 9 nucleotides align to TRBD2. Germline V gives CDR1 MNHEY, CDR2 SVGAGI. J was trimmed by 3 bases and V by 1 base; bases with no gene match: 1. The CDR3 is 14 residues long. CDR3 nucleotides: TGTGCCAGCAGTTACTTGCGGGGGGGCTACGAGCAGTACTTC. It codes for CASSYLRGGYEQYF.

CDR3 sequence (DNA): TGTGCCAGCAGTGGCCGCGATCCTGAAGCTTTCTTT. Translated: CASSGRDPEAFF. This rearrangement joins TRBV2 to TRBJ1-1; D is undetermined. In germline, CDR1 is SNHLY, CDR2 FYNNEI. The CDR3 is 12 amino acids. V was pared by 4 bases and J by 6 bases, with 9 bases between. Using reference TRBV2 and TRBJ1-1 for the parts outside the CDR3, the full variable domain is EPEVTQTPSHQVTQMGQEVILRCVPISNHLYFYWYRQILGQKVEFLVSFYNNEISEKSEIFDDQFSVERPDGSNFTLKIRSTKLEDSAMYFCASSGRDPEAFFGQGTRLTVV.

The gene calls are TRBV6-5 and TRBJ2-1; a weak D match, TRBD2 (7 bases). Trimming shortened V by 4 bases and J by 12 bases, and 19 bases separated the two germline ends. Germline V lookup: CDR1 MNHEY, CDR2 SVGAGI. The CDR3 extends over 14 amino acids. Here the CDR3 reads CASSLSGGASVQFF. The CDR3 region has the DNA TGTGCCAGCAGTTTGAGTGGGGGGGCCTCGGTGCAGTTCTTC.

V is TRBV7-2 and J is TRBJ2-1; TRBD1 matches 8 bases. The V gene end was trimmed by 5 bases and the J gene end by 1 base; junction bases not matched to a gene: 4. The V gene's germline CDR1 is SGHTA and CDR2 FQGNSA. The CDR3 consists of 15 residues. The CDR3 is CASSADRGSYNEQFF. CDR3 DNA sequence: TGTGCCAGCAGCGCCGACAGGGGATCCTACAATGAGCAGTTCTTC.

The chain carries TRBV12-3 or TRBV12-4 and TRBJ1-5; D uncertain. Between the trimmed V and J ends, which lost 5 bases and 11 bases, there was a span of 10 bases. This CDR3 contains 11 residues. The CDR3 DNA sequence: TGTGCCAGCAGTCGGGATGGGTCCCAGCATTTT. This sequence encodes CASSRDGSQHF.

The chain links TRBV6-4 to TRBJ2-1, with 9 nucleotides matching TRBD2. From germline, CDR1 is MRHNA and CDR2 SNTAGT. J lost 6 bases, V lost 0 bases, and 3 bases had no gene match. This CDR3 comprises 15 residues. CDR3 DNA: TGTGCCAGCAGTGACTCCCTAGCGGGGTCCAATGAGCAGTTCTTC. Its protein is CASSDSLAGSNEQFF.

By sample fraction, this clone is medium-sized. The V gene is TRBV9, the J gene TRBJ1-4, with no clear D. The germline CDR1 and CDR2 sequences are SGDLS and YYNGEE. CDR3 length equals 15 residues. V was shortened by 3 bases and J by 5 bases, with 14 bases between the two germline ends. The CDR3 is CASSAGQTQNEKLFF. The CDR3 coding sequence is TGTGCCAGCAGCGCCGGCCAGACCCAAAATGAAAAACTGTTTTTT.

The CDR3 spells CATSDLSRQGSWETQYF. The CDR3 nucleotides are TGTGCCACCAGTGATTTGTCGCGACAGGGGTCCTGGGAGACCCAGTACTTC. The V gene is TRBV24-1, the J gene TRBJ2-5; TRBD1 agrees at 8 bases. The CDR3 length is 17 residues. Germline V gives CDR1 KGHDR, CDR2 SFDVKD. Trimming removed 0 bases from V and 5 bases from J; junction bases left unmatched: 10.

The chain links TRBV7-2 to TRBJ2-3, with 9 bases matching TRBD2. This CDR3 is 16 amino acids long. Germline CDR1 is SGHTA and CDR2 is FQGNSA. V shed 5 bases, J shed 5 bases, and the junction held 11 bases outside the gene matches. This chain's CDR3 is CASSHWGAGGGDTQYF. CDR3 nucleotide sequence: TGTGCCAGCAGCCATTGGGGAGCGGGGGGAGGAGATACGCAGTATTTT.

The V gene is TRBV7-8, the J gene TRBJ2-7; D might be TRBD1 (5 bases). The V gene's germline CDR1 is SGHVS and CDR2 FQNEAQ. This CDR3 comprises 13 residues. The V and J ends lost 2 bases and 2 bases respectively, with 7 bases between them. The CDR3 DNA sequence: TGTGCCAGCAGCTTAAGGACAACCTACGAGCAGTACTTC. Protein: CASSLRTTYEQYF.

The CDR3 bases are TGTGCCAGCAGTCACGAAACAGGGAGCGGCTACACCTTC. Residues: CASSHETGSGYTF. The chain joins TRBV7-2 to TRBJ1-2, with a tentative D call TRBD1 (6 bases). The germline gives CDR1 SGHTA, CDR2 FQGNSA. Trimming left V 6 bases short and J 8 bases short, with 16 bases between. The CDR3 covers 13 residues. Drawing the rest from reference TRBV7-2 and TRBJ1-2, the complete variable domain is GAGVSQSPSNKVTEKGKDVELRCDPISGHTALYWYRQSLGQGLEFLIYFQGNSAPDKSGLPSDRFSAERTGGSVSTLTIQRTQQEDSAVYLCASSHETGSGYTFGSGTRLTVV.

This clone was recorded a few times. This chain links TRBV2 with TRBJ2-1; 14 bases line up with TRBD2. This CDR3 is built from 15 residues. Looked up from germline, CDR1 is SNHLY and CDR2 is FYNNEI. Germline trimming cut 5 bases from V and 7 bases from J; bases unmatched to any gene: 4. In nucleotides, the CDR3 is TGTGCCAGCAGTTACGGGACTAGCGGGAGAAATGAGCAGTTCTTC. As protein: CASSYGTSGRNEQFF. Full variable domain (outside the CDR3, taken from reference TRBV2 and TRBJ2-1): EPEVTQTPSHQVTQMGQEVILRCVPISNHLYFYWYRQILGQKVEFLVSFYNNEISEKSEIFDDQFSVERPDGSNFTLKIRSTKLEDSAMYFCASSYGTSGRNEQFFGPGTRLTVL.

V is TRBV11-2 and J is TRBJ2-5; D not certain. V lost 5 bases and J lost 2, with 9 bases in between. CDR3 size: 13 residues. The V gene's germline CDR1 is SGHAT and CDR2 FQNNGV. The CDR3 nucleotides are TGTGCCAGCAGCCCCGGCACGCAAGAGACCCAGTACTTC. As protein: CASSPGTQETQYF.

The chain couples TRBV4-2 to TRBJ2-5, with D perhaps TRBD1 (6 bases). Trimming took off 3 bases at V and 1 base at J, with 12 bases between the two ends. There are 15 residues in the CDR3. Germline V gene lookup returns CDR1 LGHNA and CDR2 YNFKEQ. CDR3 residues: CASSHSGQLQETQYF. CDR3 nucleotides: TGTGCCAGCAGCCACTCGGGACAACTCCAAGAGACCCAGTACTTC.

The CDR3, as DNA: TGTGCAAGTCGCTTAATTCTGCACCCCCCCGGCGGCGGGGGCCACAATGAGCAGTTCTTC. Translation gives CASRLILHPPGGGGHNEQFF. V usage is TRBV12-2 and J usage is TRBJ2-1; TRBD2, the D gene given by the table, was not confirmed from the DNA. TRBV12-2 is recorded as a pseudogene. This CDR3 has 20 amino acids.

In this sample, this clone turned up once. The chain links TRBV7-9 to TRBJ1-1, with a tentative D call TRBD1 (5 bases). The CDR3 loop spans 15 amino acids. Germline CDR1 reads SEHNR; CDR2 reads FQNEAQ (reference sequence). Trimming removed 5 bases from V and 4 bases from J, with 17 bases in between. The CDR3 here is CASSRDFLGSTEAFF. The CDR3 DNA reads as TGTGCCAGCAGCCGGGACTTTCTTGGGTCCACTGAAGCTTTCTTT.

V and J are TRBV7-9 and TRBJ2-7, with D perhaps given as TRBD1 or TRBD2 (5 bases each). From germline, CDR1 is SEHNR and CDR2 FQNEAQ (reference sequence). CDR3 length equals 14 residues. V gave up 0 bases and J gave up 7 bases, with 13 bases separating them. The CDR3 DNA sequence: TGTGCCAGCAGCTTAGCGGGGGAAACGGGGGAGCAGTACTTC. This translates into CASSLAGETGEQYF.

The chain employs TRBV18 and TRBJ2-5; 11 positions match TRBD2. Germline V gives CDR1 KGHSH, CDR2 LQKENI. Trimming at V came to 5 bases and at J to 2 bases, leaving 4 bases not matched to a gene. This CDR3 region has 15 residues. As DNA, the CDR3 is TGTGCCAGCTCATGGACTAGCGGGCTACAAGAGACCCAGTACTTC. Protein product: CASSWTSGLQETQYF.